The T cell receptor beta chain described here comes from a study of blood T cell repertoires in COVID-19. Overall study context: Sources were T cells, B-cell-depleted T cells, or PBMCs; the material itself was cDNA or gDNA.

The repertoire was sequenced with immunoSEQ multiplex PCR; TCRdb's copy has only in-frame clones and lacks some. The table includes some 120,000 clones, approximately 71% detected once. This TCR derives from a human donor in a cohort sampled during active COVID-19. The source material was peripheral blood.

CDR3: CASSSSGTGDSEQYF. CDR3 nucleotide sequence: TGTGCCAGCAGTTCCTCCGGGACAGGGGATTCCGAGCAGTACTTC. This chain uses TRBV13 with TRBJ2-7; 10 bases are shared with TRBD1. CDR1 PRHDT and CDR2 FYEKMQ come from the germline V gene (reference sequence). V gave up 6 bases and J gave up 6 bases; unmatched junction bases: 11. This CDR3 is 15 amino acids long.